This entry lists 22 T cell receptor beta chains sequenced from one sample in a study of T-cell reconstitution after alpha-beta-depleted transplantation in children. Unique molecular identifiers were used to barcode this TCRbeta library. TCRdb re-called the PCR reads through MiXCR, storing one row per CDR3 protein. The sample yields about 690,000 distinct CDR3 sequences, around 17% seen once. The source was PBMCs from the stem cell graft donor, collected from the stem cell graft. These receptors were obtained from a human donor who donated a stem cell graft to a child with acute myeloid leukemia.

This clonotype was seen only a few times. V is TRBV7-2 and J is TRBJ1-2, with 10 bases identical to TRBD1. Germline V lookup: CDR1 SGHTA, CDR2 FQGNSA. CDR3 length: 15 amino acids. Trimming at V came to 5 bases and at J to 6 bases, leaving 9 bases not matched to a gene. The CDR3 sequence: CASSPTTGGADGYTF. The DNA for the CDR3 is TGTGCCAGCAGCCCCACGACAGGGGGCGCGGATGGCTACACCTTC.

This clonotype was seen repeatedly, ten times or more. The rearrangement joins TRBV12-3 or TRBV12-4 to TRBJ2-7, with TRBD1 as a possible D gene (5 bases). This CDR3 region has 14 residues. V shed 1 base and J shed 1 base, with 8 bases lying between them. The CDR3 spells CASSLGGKSYEQYF. DNA for the CDR3: TGTGCCAGCAGTTTAGGGGGCAAGTCCTACGAGCAGTACTTC.

The chain links TRBV20-1 to TRBJ1-2; no clear D. The CDR3 has 15 amino acids. Per the germline V gene, CDR1 is DFQATT and CDR2 is SNEGSKA (reference sequence). Between the trimmed V and J ends, which lost 0 bases and 6 bases, there was a span of 17 bases. The CDR3 here is CSARDLVGMAHGYTF. The CDR3, as DNA: TGCAGTGCTAGAGATCTTGTGGGGATGGCTCATGGCTACACCTTC.

V is TRBV12-3 or TRBV12-4 and J is TRBJ2-5, with D maybe TRBD1 (6 bases). The CDR3 consists of 16 residues. V gave up 2 bases and J gave up 1 base, with 14 bases separating them. CDR3 nucleotide sequence: TGTGCCAGCAGTTTAAGGCTGGGGGCGCCCCAAGAGACCCAGTACTTC. It specifies CASSLRLGAPQETQYF.

This clonotype was picked up one time. Since a much larger clone is just one base distant, this may be a read error. The CDR3 spells CSAKQESYGNTIYF. The CDR3 DNA is TGCAGTGCTAAACAGGAGAGCTATGGAAACACCATATATTTT. The V gene is TRBV20-1, the J gene TRBJ1-3; D is possibly TRBD1 (5 bases). Germline V gene lookup returns CDR1 DFQATT and CDR2 SNEGSKA (reference sequence). V dropped 4 bases and J dropped 3 bases, with 13 bases sitting between them. CDR3 length: 14 amino acids.

This clonotype was found many times. V is TRBV19 and J is TRBJ1-5, with D perhaps matching TRBD1 (5 bases). Germline CDR1 reads LNHDA; CDR2 reads SQIVND (reference sequence). The V end lost 2 bases, the J end lost 3 bases, and 14 bases lay between the germline ends. The CDR3 has 16 amino acids. CDR3: CASSITATEYNQPQHF. The CDR3 DNA reads TGTGCCAGTAGTATAACGGCGACAGAGTACAATCAGCCCCAGCATTTT.

This clonotype was counted ten times or more. The V gene is TRBV7-9, the J gene TRBJ1-2, with TRBD1 identical over 7 bases. Germline lookup yields CDR1 SEHNR and CDR2 FQNEAQ (reference sequence). V dropped 5 bases and J dropped 8; count of bases not matched to a gene: 11. The CDR3 length is 14 residues. The CDR3: CASSPMEGAWGYTF. The CDR3 DNA follows: TGTGCCAGCAGCCCCATGGAGGGGGCGTGGGGCTACACCTTC.

This clonotype occurred many times. This chain uses TRBV29-1 with TRBJ1-3; D gene ambiguous. The germline V gene encodes CDR1 SQVTM and CDR2 ANQGSEA. V lost 4 bases, J lost 0 bases, and 13 bases lay in between. CDR3 length equals 15 residues. The CDR3: CSVVDGLISGNTIYF. In DNA, the CDR3 is TGCAGCGTTGTAGACGGATTGATCTCTGGAAACACCATATATTTT.

This clonotype was observed a handful of times. This rearrangement joins TRBV5-1 to TRBJ1-1; no reliable D call. Germline lookup yields CDR1 SGHRS and CDR2 YFSETQ. Between the trimmed V and J ends, which lost 5 bases and 1 base, there was a span of 9 bases. This CDR3 has 13 residues. CDR3 DNA sequence: TGCGCCAGCAGACCCTTGGGGAACACTGAAGCTTTCTTT. This encodes CASRPLGNTEAFF.

This clonotype was picked up many times. This chain joins TRBV9 and TRBJ2-2; 9 positions agree with TRBD2. V shed 4 bases and J 6 bases; nucleotides not matched to a gene: 7. The CDR3 loop spans 15 amino acids. Germline CDR1 is SGDLS and CDR2 is YYNGEE. The CDR3 loop reads CASSSSGGGAGELFF. The CDR3 DNA reads as TGTGCCAGCAGCTCCTCTGGCGGGGGGGCCGGGGAGCTGTTTTTT.

J is TRBJ1-1 and V is TRBV10-3; 10 bases align to TRBD1. The CDR3 runs to 13 residues. V lost 4 bases and J lost 5; bases outside the gene matches: 1. CDR1 is ENHRY and CDR2 is SYGVKD in the germline V gene. CDR3 loop: CAISGTGGTEAFF. The CDR3 DNA is TGTGCCATCAGTGGGACAGGGGGGACTGAAGCTTTCTTT.

The V gene is TRBV4-1, the J gene TRBJ2-7, with D maybe TRBD2 (5 bases). Between the trimmed V and J ends, which lost 9 bases and 2 bases, there was a span of 17 bases. CDR1 is MGHRA, CDR2 YSYEKL, per germline. The CDR3 loop spans 14 amino acids. This CDR3 reads CASSQVRGTYEQYF. DNA for the CDR3: TGCGCCAGTAGTCAAGTTCGGGGTACCTACGAGCAGTACTTC.

This clonotype was found many times. The chain carries TRBV20-1 and TRBJ2-7, with D unclear. Germline-derived CDR1 and CDR2 are DFQATT and SNEGSKA (reference sequence). This CDR3 contains 13 residues. Between the trimmed V and J ends, which lost 0 bases and 3 bases, there was a span of 9 bases. The chain's CDR3 is CSARETNDYEQYF. CDR3 sequence (DNA): TGCAGTGCTAGAGAGACCAACGACTACGAGCAGTACTTC.

V gene TRBV4-3 combines with J gene TRBJ2-1, with TRBD2 as a possible D gene (6 bases). V lost 0 bases and J 0 bases, leaving 12 bases between the germline ends. Germline CDR1 and CDR2: LGHNA and YSLEER. The CDR3 runs 17 residues. CDR3 loop: CASSQDGAGSSYNEQFF. For the CDR3, the DNA is TGCGCCAGCAGCCAAGATGGCGCGGGGAGCTCCTACAATGAGCAGTTCTTC.

This clonotype was recorded a few times. The chain joins TRBV14 to TRBJ1-1; D ambiguous. With 6 bases removed from V and 4 bases from J, the gap between germline ends came to 12 bases. The CDR3 has 13 residues. The germline V gene has CDR1 SGHDN and CDR2 FVKESK. The CDR3 nucleotides read TGTGCCAGCAGTTTCGAAGACATCACTGAAGCTTTCTTT. Translating gives CASSFEDITEAFF.

Remarks on this clonotype: Germline and junction disagree at one end, which may indicate a read error. The chain carries TRBV20-1 and TRBJ1-6; no reliable D call. This CDR3 contains 11 residues. In germline, CDR1 is DFQATT, CDR2 SNEGSKA (reference sequence). The CDR3 is CGANVEAPLHF. The CDR3 nucleotides are TGCGGTGCTAACGTTGAGGCGCCCCTCCACTTT.

This clonotype came up many times. This chain uses TRBV20-1 with TRBJ1-5; D is undetermined. Germline V gene sequence: CDR1 DFQATT, CDR2 SNEGSKA (reference sequence). This CDR3 has 13 amino acids. V was clipped by 3 bases and J by 5 bases, with 11 bases between them. CDR3 region: CSARIEVDQPQHF. CDR3 DNA: TGCAGTGCTAGGATTGAGGTCGATCAGCCCCAGCATTTT.

This clonotype was detected ten times or more. The chain is built from TRBV20-1 and TRBJ1-5; maybe TRBD1 (5 bases). The CDR3 totals 17 residues. With 5 bases removed from V and 2 bases from J, the gap between germline ends came to 22 bases. Germline V gives CDR1 DFQATT, CDR2 SNEGSKA (reference sequence). The CDR3 loop reads CSALKVGARIRNQPQHF. CDR3 nucleotide sequence: TGCAGTGCTTTGAAAGTAGGGGCGAGGATTCGCAATCAGCCCCAGCATTTT.

This clonotype was seen ten or more times. The chain has TRBV20-1 and TRBJ1-3; TRBD1 might be the D (5 bases). Trimming removed 6 bases from V and 8 bases from J, with 17 bases in between. Germline-derived CDR1 and CDR2 are DFQATT and SNEGSKA (reference sequence). This CDR3 comprises 13 residues. CDR3 region: CSAVPGVADTIYF. The CDR3 DNA follows: TGCAGTGCGGTCCCGGGGGTGGCGGACACCATATATTTT.

This clonotype came up a few times. The V gene is TRBV5-5, the J gene TRBJ2-2; 8 positions agree with TRBD1. This CDR3 comprises 17 residues. Trimming took 0 bases from V and 0 from J; bases not matched to a gene: 4. Germline V lookup: CDR1 SGHKS, CDR2 YYEKEE (reference sequence). CDR3 nucleotides: TGTGCCAGCAGCTTGGACGAGGGACAGGCGAACACCGGGGAGCTGTTTTTT. Translated, it gives CASSLDEGQANTGELFF.

This clonotype appeared many times. This chain uses TRBV20-1 with TRBJ2-4; D unclear. Germline CDR1 is DFQATT and CDR2 is SNEGSKA (reference sequence). V lost 2 bases to trimming and J lost 4 bases, with 12 bases between them. This CDR3 spans 14 amino acids. CDR3 loop: CSARYLDQKNIQYF. The CDR3 region has the DNA TGCAGTGCTAGATACCTAGACCAGAAAAACATTCAGTACTTC.

This clonotype was seen at least ten times. The chain combines TRBV12-3 or TRBV12-4 with TRBJ1-6; 9 bases fit TRBD1. The V and J ends lost 6 bases and 9 bases, in that order; junction bases with no gene match: 6. This CDR3 comprises 14 residues. CDR3 amino acids: CASRAGQGISPLHF. The DNA of the CDR3 is TGTGCCAGCAGGGCCGGACAGGGGATTTCACCCCTCCACTTT.